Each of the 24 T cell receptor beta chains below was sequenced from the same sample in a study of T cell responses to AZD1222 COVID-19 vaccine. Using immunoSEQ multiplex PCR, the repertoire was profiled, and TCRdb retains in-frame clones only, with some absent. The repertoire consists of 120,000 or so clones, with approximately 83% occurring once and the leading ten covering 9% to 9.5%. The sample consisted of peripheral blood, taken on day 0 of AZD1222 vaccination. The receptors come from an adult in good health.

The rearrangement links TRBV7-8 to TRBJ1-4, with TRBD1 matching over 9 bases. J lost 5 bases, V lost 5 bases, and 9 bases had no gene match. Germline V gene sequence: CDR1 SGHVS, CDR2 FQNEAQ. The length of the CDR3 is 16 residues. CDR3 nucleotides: TGTGCCAGCAGCCGAGAACCGGGACAGGGAAATGAAAAACTGTTTTTT. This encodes CASSREPGQGNEKLFF.

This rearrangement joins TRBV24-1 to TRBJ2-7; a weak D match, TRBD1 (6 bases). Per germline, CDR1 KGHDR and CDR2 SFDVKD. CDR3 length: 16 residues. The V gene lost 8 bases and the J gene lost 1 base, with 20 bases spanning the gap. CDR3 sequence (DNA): TGTGCCACCACTAGACTGGGGCCAGGACAGTCCTACGAGCAGTACTTC. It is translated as CATTRLGPGQSYEQYF.

CDR3 region: CASSAPTRGQGSTDTQYF. As DNA, the CDR3 is TGTGCCAGCAGCGCCCCCACACGGGGACAGGGGTCCACAGATACGCAGTATTTT. V and J are TRBV7-2 and TRBJ2-3; 10 nucleotides agree with TRBD1. The CDR3 runs 18 residues. Germline V gene lookup returns CDR1 SGHTA and CDR2 FQGNSA. V was clipped by 5 bases and J by 2 bases; unmatched bases: 13.

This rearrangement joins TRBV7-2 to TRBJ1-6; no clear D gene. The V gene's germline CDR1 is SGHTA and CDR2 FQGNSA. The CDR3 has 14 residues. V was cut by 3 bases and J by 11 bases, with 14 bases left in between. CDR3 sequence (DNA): TGTGCCAGCAGCTTTGAGCGCGGGAGAACACCCCTCCACTTT. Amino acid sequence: CASSFERGRTPLHF. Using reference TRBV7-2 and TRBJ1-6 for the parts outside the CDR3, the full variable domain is GAGVSQSPSNKVTEKGKDVELRCDPISGHTALYWYRQSLGQGLEFLIYFQGNSAPDKSGLPSDRFSAERTGGSVSTLTIQRTQQEDSAVYLCASSFERGRTPLHFGNGTRLTVT.

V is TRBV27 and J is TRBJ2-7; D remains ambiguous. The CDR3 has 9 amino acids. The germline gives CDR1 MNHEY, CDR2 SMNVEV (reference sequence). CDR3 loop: CASSFKAHV. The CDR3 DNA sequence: TGTGCCAGCAGCTTTAAAGCTCACGTC.

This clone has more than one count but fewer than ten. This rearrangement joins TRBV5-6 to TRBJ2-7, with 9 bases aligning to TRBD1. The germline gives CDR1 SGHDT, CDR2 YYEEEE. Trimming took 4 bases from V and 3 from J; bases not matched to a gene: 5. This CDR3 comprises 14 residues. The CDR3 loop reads CASSGGTGYYEQYF. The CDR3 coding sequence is TGTGCCAGCAGCGGCGGGACAGGGTACTACGAGCAGTACTTC.

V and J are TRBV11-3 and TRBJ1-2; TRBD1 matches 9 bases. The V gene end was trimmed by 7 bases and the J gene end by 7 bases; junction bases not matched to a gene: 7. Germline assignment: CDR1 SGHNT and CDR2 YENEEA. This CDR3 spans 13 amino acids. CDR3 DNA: TGTGCCAGCAATCTACAGGGGGCTGGTGGCTACACCTTC. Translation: CASNLQGAGGYTF.

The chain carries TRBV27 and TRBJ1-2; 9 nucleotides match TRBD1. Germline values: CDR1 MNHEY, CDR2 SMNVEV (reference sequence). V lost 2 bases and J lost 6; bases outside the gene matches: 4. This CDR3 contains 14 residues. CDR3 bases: TGTGCCAGCAGTTTACGGGGGGACAGGGATGGCTACACCTTC. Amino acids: CASSLRGDRDGYTF.

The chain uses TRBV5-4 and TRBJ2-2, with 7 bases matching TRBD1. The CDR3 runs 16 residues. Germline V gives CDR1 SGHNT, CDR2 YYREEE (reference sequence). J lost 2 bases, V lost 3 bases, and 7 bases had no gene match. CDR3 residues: CASSSRRDSNTGELFF. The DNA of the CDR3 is TGTGCCAGCAGCTCTAGAAGGGACAGTAACACCGGGGAGCTGTTTTTT.

The CDR3, as DNA: TGTGCCAGCAGTTTGGGCGAAGGGGGCGGTTCCTACGAGCAGTACTTC. Residues: CASSLGEGGGSYEQYF. The chain recombines TRBV13 with TRBJ2-7; 7 bases map to TRBD1. With 6 bases clipped from V and 1 base from J, the junction kept 12 bases outside the gene matches. CDR1 is PRHDT, CDR2 FYEKMQ, per germline (reference sequence). This CDR3 comprises 16 residues.

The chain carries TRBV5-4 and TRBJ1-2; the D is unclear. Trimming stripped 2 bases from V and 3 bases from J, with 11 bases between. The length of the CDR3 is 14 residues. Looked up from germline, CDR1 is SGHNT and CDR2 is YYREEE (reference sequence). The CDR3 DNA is TGTGCCAGCAGCTTCACCGCCACTCACTATGGCTACACCTTC. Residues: CASSFTATHYGYTF.

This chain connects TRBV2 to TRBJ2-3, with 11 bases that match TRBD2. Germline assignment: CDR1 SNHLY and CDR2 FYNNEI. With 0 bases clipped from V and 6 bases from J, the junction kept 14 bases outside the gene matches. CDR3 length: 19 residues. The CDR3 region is CASSEALHDSGGAEDTQYF. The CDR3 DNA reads TGTGCCAGCAGTGAAGCGCTTCACGATAGCGGGGGGGCCGAGGATACGCAGTATTTT. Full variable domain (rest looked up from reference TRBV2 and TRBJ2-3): EPEVTQTPSHQVTQMGQEVILRCVPISNHLYFYWYRQILGQKVEFLVSFYNNEISEKSEIFDDQFSVERPDGSNFTLKIRSTKLEDSAMYFCASSEALHDSGGAEDTQYFGPGTRLTVL.

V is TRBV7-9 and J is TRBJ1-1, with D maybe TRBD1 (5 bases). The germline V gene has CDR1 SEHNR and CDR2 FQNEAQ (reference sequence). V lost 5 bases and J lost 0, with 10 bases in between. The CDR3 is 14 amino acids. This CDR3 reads CASSPGGLNTEAFF. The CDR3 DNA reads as TGTGCCAGCAGCCCCGGGGGATTGAACACTGAAGCTTTCTTT.

CDR3 region: CAWSVRVAYGYTF. Here the CDR3 DNA reads TGTGCCTGGAGTGTGAGAGTTGCCTATGGCTACACCTTC. The rearrangement joins TRBV30 to TRBJ1-2; D unresolved. The V gene's germline CDR1 is GTSNPN and CDR2 SVGIG (reference sequence). V was pared by 0 bases and J by 4 bases, with 9 bases between. The CDR3 sequence is 13 residues long.

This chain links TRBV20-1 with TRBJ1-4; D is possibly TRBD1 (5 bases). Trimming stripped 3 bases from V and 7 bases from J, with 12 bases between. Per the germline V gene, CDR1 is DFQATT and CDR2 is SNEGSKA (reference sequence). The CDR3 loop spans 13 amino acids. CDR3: CSASRQGTEKLFF. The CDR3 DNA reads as TGCAGTGCTAGTCGGCAGGGTACTGAAAAACTGTTTTTT.

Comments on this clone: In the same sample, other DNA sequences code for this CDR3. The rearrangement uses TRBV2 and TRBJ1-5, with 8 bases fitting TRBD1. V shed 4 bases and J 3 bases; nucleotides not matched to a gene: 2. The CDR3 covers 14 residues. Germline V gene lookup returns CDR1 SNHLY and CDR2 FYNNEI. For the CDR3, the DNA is TGTGCCAGCAGTGGACAGGGGAACAATCAGCCCCAGCATTTT. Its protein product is CASSGQGNNQPQHF.

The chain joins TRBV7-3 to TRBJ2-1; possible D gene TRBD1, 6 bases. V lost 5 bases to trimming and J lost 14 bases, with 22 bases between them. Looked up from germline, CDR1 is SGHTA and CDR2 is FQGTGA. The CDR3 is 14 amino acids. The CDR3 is CASSTPLGDNRKFF. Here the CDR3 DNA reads TGTGCCAGCAGCACCCCCCTCGGGGACAATCGAAAGTTCTTC.

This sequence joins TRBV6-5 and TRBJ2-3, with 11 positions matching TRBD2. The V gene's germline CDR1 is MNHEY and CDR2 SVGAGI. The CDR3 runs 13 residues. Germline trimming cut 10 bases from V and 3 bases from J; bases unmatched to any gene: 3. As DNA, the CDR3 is TGTGCCACGTTAGCGGGAGGGACAGATACGCAGTATTTT. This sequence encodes CATLAGGTDTQYF.

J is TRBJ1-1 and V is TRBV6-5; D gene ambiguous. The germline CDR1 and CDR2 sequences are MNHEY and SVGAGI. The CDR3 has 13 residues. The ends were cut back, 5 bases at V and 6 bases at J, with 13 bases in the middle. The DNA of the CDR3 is TGTGCCAGCAGTCCTCAGTTCGGGGCTGAAGCTTTCTTT. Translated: CASSPQFGAEAFF.

This CDR3 reads CASSFAGGGYNEQFF. In DNA form, the CDR3 reads TGTGCCAGCAGTTTCGCGGGCGGGGGATACAATGAGCAGTTCTTC. This chain joins TRBV28 and TRBJ2-1, with 7 bases lining up with TRBD2. Germline V lookup: CDR1 MDHEN, CDR2 SYDVKM. CDR3 length: 15 amino acids. Trimming cost V 3 bases and J 4 bases; bases outside gene matches: 6.

The CDR3 loop reads CASSDWQGNQPQHF. CDR3 sequence (DNA): TGTGCCAGCAGTGATTGGCAGGGAAATCAGCCCCAGCATTTT. The chain combines TRBV2 with TRBJ1-5; tentative D call: TRBD1 (5 bases). The V end was cut by 3 bases, the J end by 4 bases, with 10 bases between. CDR3 length: 14 amino acids. Germline V gives CDR1 SNHLY, CDR2 FYNNEI.

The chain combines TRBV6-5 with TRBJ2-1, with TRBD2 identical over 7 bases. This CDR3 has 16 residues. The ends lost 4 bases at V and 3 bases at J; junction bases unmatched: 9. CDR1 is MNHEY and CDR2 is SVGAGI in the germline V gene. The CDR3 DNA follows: TGTGCCAGCAGTTCCTTTGGTCGGGGGGACTACAATGAGCAGTTCTTC. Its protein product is CASSSFGRGDYNEQFF.

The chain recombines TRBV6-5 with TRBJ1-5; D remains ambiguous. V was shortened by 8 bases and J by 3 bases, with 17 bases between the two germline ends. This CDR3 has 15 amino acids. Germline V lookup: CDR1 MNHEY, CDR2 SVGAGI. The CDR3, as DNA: TGTGCCAGCCGAACCGGGCACAACGACAATCAGCCCCAGCATTTT. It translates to CASRTGHNDNQPQHF.

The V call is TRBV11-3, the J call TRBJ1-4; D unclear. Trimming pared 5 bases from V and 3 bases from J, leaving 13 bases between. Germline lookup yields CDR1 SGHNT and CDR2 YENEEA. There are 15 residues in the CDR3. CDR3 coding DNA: TGTGCCAGCAGCCACCCATCCGGTTCTAATGAAAAACTGTTTTTT. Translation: CASSHPSGSNEKLFF.